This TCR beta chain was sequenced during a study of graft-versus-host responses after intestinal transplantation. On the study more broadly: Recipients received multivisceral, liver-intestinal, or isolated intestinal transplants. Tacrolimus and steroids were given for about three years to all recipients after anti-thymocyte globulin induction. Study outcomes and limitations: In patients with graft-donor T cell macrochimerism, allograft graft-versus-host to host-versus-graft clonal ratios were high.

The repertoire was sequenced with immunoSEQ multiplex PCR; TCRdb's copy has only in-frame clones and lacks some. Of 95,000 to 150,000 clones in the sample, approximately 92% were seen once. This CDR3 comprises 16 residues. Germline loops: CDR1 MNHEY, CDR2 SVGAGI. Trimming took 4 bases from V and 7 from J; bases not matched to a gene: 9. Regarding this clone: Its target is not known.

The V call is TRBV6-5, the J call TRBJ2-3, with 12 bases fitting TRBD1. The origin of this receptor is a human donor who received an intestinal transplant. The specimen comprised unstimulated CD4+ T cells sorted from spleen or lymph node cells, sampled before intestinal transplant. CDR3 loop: CASSSQGQGARHTQYF. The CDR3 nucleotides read TGTGCCAGCAGTTCACAGGGACAGGGGGCAAGGCATACGCAGTATTTT.